The source of this T cell receptor beta chain is a study of cytomegalovirus exposure and HLA in healthy donors. The table lists this clone with a count of one. CDR1 is MDHEN, CDR2 SYDVKM, per germline. The CDR3 consists of 12 residues. Trimming cost V 7 bases and J 0 bases, with 7 bases left between them. Primers included in the PCR were 60 Vbeta and 13 Jbeta primers. Libraries were prepared by immunoSEQ multiplex PCR; TCRdb keeps only in-frame clonotypes and omits some of them. Of 150,000 to 200,000 clones listed, 70% to 85% are singletons. This chain uses TRBV28 with TRBJ2-7; D perhaps matches TRBD1 (5 bases). Sequencing was done on a sample of PBMCs. The receptor was isolated from a human donor in good health. The CDR3 DNA reads TGTGCCAGCACGGACAACTCCTACGAGCAGTACTTC. It specifies CASTDNSYEQYF.